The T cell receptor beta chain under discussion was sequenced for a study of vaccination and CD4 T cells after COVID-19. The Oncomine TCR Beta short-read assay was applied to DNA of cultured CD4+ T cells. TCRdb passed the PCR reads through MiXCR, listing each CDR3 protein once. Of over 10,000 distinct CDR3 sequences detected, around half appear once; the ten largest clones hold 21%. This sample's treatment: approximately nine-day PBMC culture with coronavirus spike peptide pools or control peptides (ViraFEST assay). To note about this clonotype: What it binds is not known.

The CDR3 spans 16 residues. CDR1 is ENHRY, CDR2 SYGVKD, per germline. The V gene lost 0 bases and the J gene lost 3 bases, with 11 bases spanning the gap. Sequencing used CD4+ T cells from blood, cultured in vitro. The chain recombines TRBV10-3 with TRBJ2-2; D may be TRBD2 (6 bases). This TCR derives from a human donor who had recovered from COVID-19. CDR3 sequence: CAISESGGYYTGELFF. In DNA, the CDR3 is TGTGCCATCAGTGAGTCCGGGGGTTATTACACCGGGGAGCTGTTTTTT.